Below, one T cell receptor (beta chain) is given with its context. This record belongs to a study of blood T cell repertoires in COVID-19. Overall study context: Acute-phase and convalescent COVID-19 samples originated in the United States, Italy and Spain. T cells, B-cell-depleted T cells, or PBMCs supplied cDNA or gDNA.

Per the original data handling: Researchers report that nucleated cell counts were estimated from reference gene primer amplification. The assay was immunoSEQ multiplex PCR, and TCRdb's table has in-frame clones only and misses some. V and J calls and clone size are those listed in that table; D and trimming were worked out from the DNA. The sample holds under 200,000 clones, around 82% seen once. V lost 1 base, J lost 5 bases, and 11 bases lay in between. CDR1 is GTSNPN and CDR2 is SVGIG in the germline V gene (reference sequence). The CDR3 contains 14 residues. The TCR originated in an elderly woman with acute or convalescent COVID-19. What was sequenced was peripheral blood. This chain joins TRBV30 and TRBJ1-4; maybe TRBD1 (5 bases). CDR3 region: CAWSDRQKNEKLFF. The CDR3 region has the DNA TGTGCCTGGAGTGATAGACAGAAAAATGAAAAACTGTTTTTT.